This T cell receptor (beta chain) was profiled in a study of blood T cell repertoires in COVID-19. Study context: Acute-phase and convalescent COVID-19 samples originated in the United States, Italy and Spain.

Sequenced by immunoSEQ multiplex PCR; TCRdb stores in-frame clones only, minus some. The sample consists of about 380,000 clones, around 84% of them appearing once. The CDR3 loop spans 14 amino acids. The V gene's germline CDR1 is SGHDN and CDR2 FVKESK. V gave up 4 bases and J gave up 6 bases; unmatched junction bases: 4. This sequence originates from a woman aged 18-35 years with acute or convalescent COVID-19. The rearrangement links TRBV14 to TRBJ2-3, with 10 nucleotides matching TRBD1. Sequenced: peripheral blood. The DNA for the CDR3 is TGTGCCAGCAGCCGACAGGGGGCATCGGATACGCAGTATTTT. Amino acids: CASSRQGASDTQYF.